These 9 T cell receptor beta chains were sequenced from one sample in a study of shared clonotypes between healthy human individuals. Assay: immunoSEQ multiplex PCR; the TCRdb copy retains only in-frame clones and omits some. The sample comprises just over 2,000,000 clones, 95% of which are singletons, and 0.13% rests with the top ten. Material for sequencing was naive CD4+ T cells sorted from blood. Subset: CD45RA+ positively selected. These receptors originate from a man between 18 and 35 years old in good health.

The chain uses TRBV18 and TRBJ1-5; weak D call: TRBD1 (6 bases). Germline V gene data show CDR1 as KGHSH and CDR2 as LQKENI. The CDR3 consists of 16 residues. Trimming cost V 2 bases and J 1 base, with 12 bases left between them. The CDR3, as DNA: TGTGCCAGCTCACCATTAGGGGGGAAGAGCAATCAGCCCCAGCATTTT. Protein sequence: CASSPLGGKSNQPQHF. Supplemented by reference TRBV18 and TRBJ1-5, the full variable domain reads NAGVMQNPRHLVRRRGQEARLRCSPMKGHSHVYWYRQLPEEGLKFMVYLQKENIIDESGMPKERFSAEFPKEGPSILRIQQVVRGDSAAYFCASSPLGGKSNQPQHFGDGTRLSIL.

Notes on this clone: Other DNA sequences within the sample encode an identical CDR3. V is TRBV6-6 and J is TRBJ1-5, with D possibly being TRBD1 (5 bases). Germline V lookup: CDR1 MNHNY, CDR2 SVGAGI (reference sequence). This CDR3 is 12 amino acids long. V was trimmed by 6 bases and J by 4 bases, leaving 7 bases between them. CDR3 DNA sequence: TGTGCCAGCAGGGGGGGAAATCAGCCCCAGCATTTT. Translated: CASRGGNQPQHF.

The V gene is TRBV5-1, the J gene TRBJ2-1, with D perhaps matching TRBD1 (6 bases). Germline values: CDR1 SGHRS, CDR2 YFSETQ. V dropped 0 bases and J dropped 6 bases, with 10 bases sitting between them. The CDR3 is 14 amino acids. The CDR3 protein is CASSLADRSNEQFF. In nucleotides, the CDR3 is TGCGCCAGCAGCTTGGCGGACAGATCCAATGAGCAGTTCTTC.

Remarks on this clone: Other nucleotide sequences from this sample produce the same CDR3. The chain joins TRBV7-2 to TRBJ1-1, with D perhaps matching TRBD1 (5 bases). The CDR3 consists of 14 residues. The V end was cut by 2 bases, the J end by 1 base, with 8 bases between. Germline V gene lookup returns CDR1 SGHTA and CDR2 FQGNSA. CDR3 bases: TGTGCCAGCAGCTTACGAACAGGGAACACTGAAGCTTTCTTT. It specifies CASSLRTGNTEAFF.

This sequence joins TRBV7-2 and TRBJ1-1, with TRBD1 as a possible D gene (5 bases). There are 16 residues in the CDR3. Trimming cost V 5 bases and J 0 bases, with 16 bases left between them. Germline values: CDR1 SGHTA, CDR2 FQGNSA. The CDR3: CASSKGSLGVNTEAFF. As DNA, the CDR3 is TGTGCCAGCAGCAAGGGGTCTCTCGGGGTGAACACTGAAGCTTTCTTT.

This chain's CDR3 is CASSEGGRNIQYF. The CDR3, as DNA: TGTGCCAGCAGTGAAGGCGGGAGAAACATTCAGTACTTC. The genes are TRBV2 and TRBJ2-4; 7 positions match TRBD2. The CDR3 covers 13 residues. Germline V gene data show CDR1 as SNHLY and CDR2 as FYNNEI. The junction had 0 bases not matched to a gene; V was cut back by 1 base and J by 6 bases.

This clone was picked up one time. J is TRBJ2-7 and V is TRBV6-6; 8 positions match TRBD1. Per the germline V gene, CDR1 is MNHNY and CDR2 is SVGAGI (reference sequence). The CDR3 is 14 residues long. With 5 bases clipped from V and 5 bases from J, the junction kept 8 bases outside the gene matches. CDR3 sequence (DNA): TGTGCCAGCAGTCGAGGACAGGGCTTTAACGAGCAGTACTTC. It yields the protein CASSRGQGFNEQYF.

This rearrangement joins TRBV5-1 to TRBJ1-2, with TRBD1 as a possible D gene (5 bases). The germline V gene encodes CDR1 SGHRS and CDR2 YFSETQ. The CDR3 sequence is 13 residues long. Trimming pared 7 bases from V and 6 bases from J, leaving 16 bases between. The CDR3 reads CASGPGGTDGYTF. The CDR3 DNA reads as TGCGCCAGCGGCCCCGGGGGGACGGATGGCTACACCTTC.

The table lists this clone with a count of one. J is TRBJ2-3 and V is TRBV10-1, with D unclear. V lost 8 bases to trimming and J lost 1 base, with 10 bases between them. CDR1 and CDR2 from the germline V gene are WNHNN and SYGVQD (reference sequence). The CDR3 has 13 amino acids. CDR3 residues: CASGPRGTDTQYF. The CDR3 nucleotides are TGCGCCAGCGGGCCCCGGGGCACAGATACGCAGTATTTT.